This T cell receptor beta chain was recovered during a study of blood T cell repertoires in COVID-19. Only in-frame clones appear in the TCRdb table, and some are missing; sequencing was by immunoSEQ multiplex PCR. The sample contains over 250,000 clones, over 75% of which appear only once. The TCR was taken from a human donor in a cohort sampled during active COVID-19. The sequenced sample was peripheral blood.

The chain's CDR3 is CASSIAVNTGELFF. The CDR3 region has the DNA TGTGCCAGTAGTATAGCTGTGAACACCGGGGAGCTGTTTTTT. The gene calls are TRBV19 and TRBJ2-2; D not resolved. Between the trimmed V and J ends, which lost 1 base and 1 base, there was a span of 4 bases. The CDR3 sequence is 14 residues long. Per germline, CDR1 LNHDA and CDR2 SQIVND (reference sequence).